These 25 T cell receptor beta chains were sequenced from one sample in a study of CD8 T cells in ankylosing spondylitis. TCRdb re-called the 5' RACE reads with MiXCR, one entry per CDR3 protein. The sample carries approximately 300,000 distinct CDR3 sequences, under 8.5% recorded once. Antigen specificity for these receptors is unknown. Overall study findings and caveats: About 8 highly homologous variants formed a TCR beta motif that appeared characteristic of ankylosing spondylitis blood.

The sequenced sample was blood, either unsorted or a sorted T cell fraction (not recorded which). Every receptor here comes from a male donor with ankylosing spondylitis.

The rearrangement joins TRBV2 to TRBJ2-3; unclear D gene. Germline V gene lookup returns CDR1 SNHLY and CDR2 FYNNEI. The CDR3 consists of 11 residues. V was pared by 8 bases and J by 5 bases, with 8 bases between. The DNA of the CDR3 is TGTGCCAGCGAAAGGCAAGATACGCAGTATTTT. Its translation: CASERQDTQYF.

In its sample, this clonotype was seen many times. V is TRBV29-1 and J is TRBJ2-6; perhaps TRBD2 as D (5 bases). Between the trimmed V and J ends, which lost 4 bases and 4 bases, there was a span of 11 bases. Germline V gene data show CDR1 as SQVTM and CDR2 as ANQGSEA. This CDR3 contains 14 residues. CDR3 sequence: CSVAGVSGANVLTF. The CDR3 DNA is TGCAGCGTTGCCGGGGTCTCCGGGGCCAACGTCCTGACTTTC.

There are a few counts of this clonotype. The genes are TRBV27 and TRBJ2-7; 10 bases agree with TRBD2. The CDR3 sequence is 15 residues long. In germline, CDR1 is MNHEY, CDR2 SMNVEV (reference sequence). The V and J ends lost 3 bases and 2 bases, in that order; junction bases with no gene match: 4. CDR3 residues: CASSFGAGGPYEQYF. The CDR3 DNA follows: TGTGCCAGCAGTTTTGGAGCGGGAGGGCCCTACGAGCAGTACTTC.

At least ten counts were recorded for this clonotype. The chain recombines TRBV3-1 with TRBJ2-1; 8 nucleotides agree with TRBD2. V dropped 4 bases and J dropped 7; count of bases not matched to a gene: 12. Germline-derived CDR1 and CDR2 are LGHDT and YNNKEL (reference sequence). This CDR3 comprises 16 residues. CDR3 DNA sequence: TGTGCCAGCAGCCCCTACGGGACTAGGGAACGGAATGAGCAGTTCTTC. This translates into CASSPYGTRERNEQFF.

Ten or more counts support this clonotype. The V and J genes are TRBV3-1 and TRBJ1-5, with D unclear. From germline, CDR1 is LGHDT and CDR2 YNNKEL (reference sequence). This CDR3 is 13 amino acids long. V was shortened by 4 bases and J by 3 bases, with 7 bases between the two germline ends. CDR3 sequence: CASSLQDNQPQHF. In DNA form, the CDR3 reads TGTGCCAGCAGCCTACAAGACAATCAGCCCCAGCATTTT.

This clonotype was seen ten or more times. A read error may produce the germline difference seen at one junction end. This chain connects TRBV7-6 to TRBJ2-7; D remains unclear. Germline lookup yields CDR1 SGHVS and CDR2 FNYEAQ. The CDR3 has 8 residues. This CDR3 is CASSLLDF. Written as DNA, the CDR3 is TGTGCCAGCAGCTTATTAGACTTC.

A few counts support this clonotype. The chain joins TRBV21-1 to TRBJ2-2; the listed D gene, TRBD1, was not tested against the DNA. TRBV21-1 is reported as a pseudogene. CDR3 length equals 15 residues. CDR3 loop: CASSRGDRDHGELFF. DNA for the CDR3: TGTGCCAGCAGCCGCGGGGACAGGGATCACGGGGAGCTGTTTTTT.

This clonotype appeared a few times. The chain employs TRBV12-3 or TRBV12-4 and TRBJ2-4; TRBD1 aligns across 8 bases. The junction had 3 bases not matched to a gene; V was cut back by 5 bases and J by 6 bases. The CDR3 is 13 residues long. CDR3 nucleotides: TGTGCCAGCAGTGGAGGACAGGGAAACATTCAGTACTTC. Its translation is CASSGGQGNIQYF.

This clonotype was observed a handful of times. V gene TRBV9 combines with J gene TRBJ2-1; TRBD2 aligns across 7 bases. There are 15 residues in the CDR3. CDR1 and CDR2 (germline): SGDLS, YYNGEE. V gave up 4 bases and J gave up 1 base; unmatched junction bases: 5. CDR3 sequence (DNA): TGTGCCAGCAGCCTTCTAGCGGAATCCTACAATGAGCAGTTCTTC. It encodes CASSLLAESYNEQFF.

This chain connects TRBV7-9 to TRBJ2-1, with D possibly being TRBD2 (5 bases). The CDR3 totals 15 residues. The germline V gene encodes CDR1 SEHNR and CDR2 FQNEAQ (reference sequence). The V and J ends lost 5 bases and 8 bases respectively, with 19 bases between them. CDR3 sequence reads: CASSLLSGRSDEQFF. CDR3 nucleotides: TGTGCCAGCAGCCTCCTTTCGGGAAGAAGCGATGAGCAGTTCTTC.

This clonotype has a handful of counts. The V call is TRBV6-5, the J call TRBJ1-5; D remains ambiguous. Deletions cut 5 bases from V and 0 bases from J, with 5 bases between. CDR3 length: 13 residues. CDR1 is MNHEY and CDR2 is SVGAGI in the germline V gene. The CDR3 coding sequence is TGTGCCAGCAGTACTTATAGCAATCAGCCCCAGCATTTT. It is translated as CASSTYSNQPQHF.

This clonotype was recorded many times. The V gene is TRBV12-3 or TRBV12-4, the J gene TRBJ1-2, with a tentative D call TRBD1 (5 bases). V lost 1 base, J lost 4 bases, and 13 bases lay in between. The CDR3 length is 15 residues. Written as DNA, the CDR3 is TGTGCCAGCAGTTTAGGGCAGCAGGGTGGCTATGGCTACACCTTC. Residues: CASSLGQQGGYGYTF.

The V and J genes are TRBV18 and TRBJ2-5, with 9 bases aligning to TRBD1. There are 15 residues in the CDR3. V lost 6 bases to trimming and J lost 1 base; unmatched junction nucleotides: 6. Germline V lookup: CDR1 KGHSH, CDR2 LQKENI. In nucleotides, the CDR3 is TGTGCCAGCTCGCCAGGGACAGGGCTCCAAGAGACCCAGTACTTC. Translation: CASSPGTGLQETQYF. Full variable domain (remainder filled in from reference TRBV18 and TRBJ2-5): NAGVMQNPRHLVRRRGQEARLRCSPMKGHSHVYWYRQLPEEGLKFMVYLQKENIIDESGMPKERFSAEFPKEGPSILRIQQVVRGDSAAYFCASSPGTGLQETQYFGPGTRLLVL.

This clonotype was seen a few times. The rearrangement joins TRBV12-3 or TRBV12-4 to TRBJ2-7; a possible D gene is TRBD2 (5 bases). Trimming cost V 8 bases and J 6 bases, with 8 bases left between them. The CDR3 has 10 amino acids. The CDR3 reads CASGSGEQYF. DNA for the CDR3: TGTGCCAGCGGGAGTGGCGAGCAGTACTTC.

This clonotype was counted at least ten times. The rearrangement joins TRBV12-3 or TRBV12-4 to TRBJ2-1; a possible D gene is TRBD1 (6 bases). Trimming pared 5 bases from V and 9 bases from J, leaving 14 bases between. This CDR3 has 13 amino acids. In nucleotides, the CDR3 is TGTGCCAGCAGTCCGGACAGACCGGGTGAGCAGTTCTTC. Its protein product is CASSPDRPGEQFF.

This clonotype has just a few counts. The rearrangement links TRBV7-6 to TRBJ2-3, with D perhaps matching TRBD2 (5 bases). Trimming removed 1 base at V and 3 bases at J, with 14 bases between. The CDR3 consists of 16 residues. The V gene's germline CDR1 is SGHVS and CDR2 FNYEAQ. DNA of the CDR3: TGTGCCAGCAGCTTAGTGGCGGAGGTTGGGACAGATACGCAGTATTTT. Translation: CASSLVAEVGTDTQYF.

V usage is TRBV2 and J usage is TRBJ2-5; D uncertain. The CDR3 is 16 amino acids. Looked up from germline, CDR1 is SNHLY and CDR2 is FYNNEI. Trimming cost V 3 bases and J 1 base, with 15 bases left between them. DNA of the CDR3: TGTGCCAGCAGTGAGGGCACATCAGGTCTCCAAGAGACCCAGTACTTC. Translated, it gives CASSEGTSGLQETQYF.

Only a few counts were recorded for this clonotype. The rearrangement uses TRBV11-2 and TRBJ2-2, with D tentatively TRBD1 or TRBD2 (5 bases each). This CDR3 is 13 amino acids long. Germline V lookup: CDR1 SGHAT, CDR2 FQNNGV. V gave up 11 bases and J gave up 4 bases, with 14 bases separating them. CDR3: CAGAPGPTGELFF. For the CDR3, the DNA is TGTGCCGGGGCCCCGGGGCCCACCGGGGAGCTGTTTTTT.

This clonotype was picked up many times. One end of the junction varies from germline; a read error may be responsible. This rearrangement joins TRBV7-3 to TRBJ2-1; 10 nucleotides align to TRBD2. The CDR3 loop spans 16 amino acids. Germline loops: CDR1 SGHTA, CDR2 FQGTGA. For the CDR3, the DNA is TGTGCCAGCAGCCTAACTCGGACTAGCGGCTACAATGAGCAGTTCTTC. This encodes CASSLTRTSGYNEQFF.

This clonotype was seen a few times. The chain couples TRBV18 to TRBJ2-3, with D possibly TRBD2 on 6 matching bases. The CDR3 contains 15 residues. Germline V gene sequence: CDR1 KGHSH, CDR2 LQKENI. V lost 3 bases and J lost 3, with 13 bases in between. DNA for the CDR3: TGTGCCAGCTCACCCGGGACTCGTCTTACAGATACGCAGTATTTT. This encodes CASSPGTRLTDTQYF.

J is TRBJ2-2 and V is TRBV11-1; 10 nucleotides line up with TRBD2. CDR1 SGHAT and CDR2 FQDESV come from the germline V gene (reference sequence). The CDR3 is made up of 19 amino acids. V gave up 2 bases and J gave up 2 bases; unmatched junction bases: 11. Here the CDR3 DNA reads TGTGCCAGCAGCTTACGCCCGACTGGACTAGCGGCCAACACCGGGGAGCTGTTTTTT. It codes for CASSLRPTGLAANTGELFF.

J is TRBJ2-7 and V is TRBV20-1, with D possibly being TRBD1 (5 bases). Germline V CDR1 and CDR2: DFQATT, SNEGSKA (reference sequence). There are 14 residues in the CDR3. Trimming took off 2 bases at V and 4 bases at J, with 15 bases between the two ends. The CDR3 region is CSARSRTPDYEQYF. The CDR3 nucleotides read TGCAGTGCTAGATCTCGGACACCCGATTACGAGCAGTACTTC.

This clonotype was counted at least ten times. This rearrangement joins TRBV9 to TRBJ1-1, with D hard to call. This CDR3 has 14 residues. Germline CDR1 reads SGDLS; CDR2 reads YYNGEE. V lost 4 bases and J lost 3, with 13 bases in between. In nucleotides, the CDR3 is TGTGCCAGCAGCCTGTCGGCCGGATACACTGAAGCTTTCTTT. Amino acid sequence: CASSLSAGYTEAFF.

This clonotype was seen a few times. The chain combines TRBV29-1 with TRBJ2-1; weak D call: TRBD2 (5 bases). The CDR3 covers 12 residues. The germline V gene has CDR1 SQVTM and CDR2 ANQGSEA. V lost 6 bases and J lost 3, with 9 bases in between. In nucleotides, the CDR3 is TGCAGCGTGGTACTAGTCTACAATGAGCAGTTCTTC. Protein: CSVVLVYNEQFF.

This clonotype was detected only a few times. The V call is TRBV7-2, the J call TRBJ2-2; unclear D gene. The CDR3 runs to 11 residues. From germline, CDR1 is SGHTA and CDR2 FQGNSA. The V gene lost 5 bases and the J gene lost 8 bases, with 6 bases spanning the gap. The CDR3 reads CASSPQGELFF. DNA of the CDR3: TGTGCCAGCAGCCCTCAAGGGGAGCTGTTTTTT.